This T cell receptor (beta chain) stems from a study of blood T cells in healthy people across ages. Findings and caveats of the study: With donor CMV status unknown, expanded clonotype changes were possibly confounded.

Trimming took 0 bases from V and 1 from J, leaving 15 bases between them. Germline assignment: CDR1 LGHNA and CDR2 YNFKEQ. This CDR3 comprises 17 residues. Sample-barcoded 5' priming and a J-beta primer mix drove a second PCR of roughly 7 to 11 cycles. TCRdb passed the 5' RACE reads through MiXCR, listing each CDR3 protein once. The data hold about a million distinct CDR3 sequences, with about 48% observed a single time. A remark on this clonotype: The target antigen is unknown.

The specimen was blood. The genes are TRBV4-2 and TRBJ1-2; weak D call: TRBD1 (6 bases). This TCR derives from a man aged 25-40 years in good health. CDR3 in DNA: TGTGCCAGCAGCCAAGAGGTCAGGGGACTTTATAACTATGGCTACACCTTC. As protein: CASSQEVRGLYNYGYTF.